This T cell receptor beta chain derives from a study of cytomegalovirus exposure and HLA in healthy donors. Study-wide background: Earlier, 150 million to 200 million T cells were analyzed, and over 95 million unique TCR beta sequences were found among them. In terms of ancestry, the Caucasian-associated cluster contained more than 65% of the 300 to 400 genotyped donors. Overall study results and limits: Among TCR beta chains, those listed as cytomegalovirus-associated numbered some 160.

Per germline, CDR1 KGHSH and CDR2 LQKENI. This CDR3 has 16 amino acids. Researchers ran the PCR with 60 Vbeta and 13 Jbeta primers. Profiled with immunoSEQ multiplex PCR; TCRdb holds only in-frame clones, not every one. The sample has around 300,000 clones; around 66% are singletons. As for this clone: Its target is unknown.

Among the donors, all were healthy bone marrow donors. The TCR originated in a female donor in good health and CMV-seronegative. V gene TRBV18 combines with J gene TRBJ2-5; TRBD1 is a possible D gene (5 bases). Matching the DNA end better, TRBJ2-7 makes the J call doubtful. Sequenced sample: PBMCs. The CDR3 sequence is CASSPRKQGISYEQYF. In DNA, the CDR3 is TGTGCCAGCTCACCACGCAAGCAGGGAATTTCTTACGAGCAGTACTTC.